The 21 T cell receptor beta chains listed next were all sequenced from one sample in a study of spatial heterogeneity in lung cancer. Each CDR3 protein gets one entry after TCRdb re-called the 5' RACE reads with MiXCR. This table holds around 10,000 distinct CDR3 sequences, less than 5% found once. Time point indicated: sample taken at primary tumor resection. Sequencing was performed on whole RNA extracted from tumor and nontumor lung tissue, or from frozen PBMC, and the material was left unsorted. Sequencing used normal lung tissue next to the tumor, obtained at surgery. The receptors were gathered from a male donor with early-stage non-small cell lung cancer.

This clonotype came up many times. The chain has TRBV18 and TRBJ2-4; D is possibly TRBD2 (5 bases). Trimming removed 3 bases at V and 9 bases at J, with 12 bases between. CDR3 length: 13 residues. Per the germline V gene, CDR1 is KGHSH and CDR2 is LQKENI. The CDR3 loop is CASSPRERGIQYF. DNA for the CDR3: TGTGCCAGCTCACCCCGGGAACGGGGCATTCAGTACTTC.

This clonotype is medium-sized in the sample. This chain uses TRBV18 with TRBJ2-1, with D perhaps TRBD1 (5 bases). The CDR3 runs to 16 residues. The V gene's germline CDR1 is KGHSH and CDR2 LQKENI. Between the trimmed V and J ends, which lost 4 bases and 0 bases, there was a span of 13 bases. Here the CDR3 DNA reads TGTGCCAGCTCACTACCAAGGGGCAACTCCTACAATGAGCAGTTCTTC. Translating it yields CASSLPRGNSYNEQFF.

By frequency in the sample, this clonotype is large. The chain has TRBV6-2 or TRBV6-3 and TRBJ2-7; D is tentatively TRBD1 or TRBD2 (5 bases each). The V and J ends lost 7 bases and 4 bases respectively, with 20 bases between them. Germline assignment: CDR1 MNHEY and CDR2 SVGEGT. The CDR3 consists of 15 residues. CDR3 sequence (DNA): TGTGCCAGCAACACCGGGACCCGATGGAGATACGAGCAGTACTTC. It yields the protein CASNTGTRWRYEQYF.

This clonotype has a count of ten or more. The chain uses TRBV29-1 and TRBJ2-3; D is unresolved. Germline loops: CDR1 SQVTM, CDR2 ANQGSEA. Trimming shortened V by 5 bases and J by 6 bases, and 12 bases separated the two germline ends. This CDR3 has 12 residues. The CDR3 coding sequence is TGCAGCGTTTCGAAAGGGCCGGATACGCAGTATTTT. Amino acids: CSVSKGPDTQYF.

This clonotype was observed at least ten times. The chain couples TRBV27 to TRBJ2-7; 7 nucleotides match TRBD1. This CDR3 comprises 16 residues. V lost 0 bases and J lost 3; bases outside the gene matches: 8. The V gene's germline CDR1 is MNHEY and CDR2 SMNVEV (reference sequence). CDR3 nucleotide sequence: TGTGCCAGCAGTTTATCAGAGAGACAGGGAATCTACGAGCAGTACTTC. This sequence encodes CASSLSERQGIYEQYF.

At least ten counts were recorded for this clonotype. This chain joins TRBV27 and TRBJ2-7, with 10 bases matching TRBD1. Germline assignment: CDR1 MNHEY and CDR2 SMNVEV (reference sequence). V shed 10 bases, J shed 5 bases, and the junction held 11 bases outside the gene matches. This CDR3 contains 14 residues. The CDR3 here is CATRTGQGINEQYF. CDR3 bases: TGTGCCACTAGGACGGGACAGGGGATCAACGAGCAGTACTTC.

Judged by abundance, this clonotype is medium-sized (0.01 to 0.1%). The V and J genes are TRBV11-2 and TRBJ1-4, with 8 bases aligning to TRBD1. The V gene's germline CDR1 is SGHAT and CDR2 FQNNGV. V dropped 1 base and J dropped 0; count of bases not matched to a gene: 4. The CDR3 contains 17 residues. The CDR3 DNA reads as TGTGCCAGCAGCTTAGCAGACAGGGGTGCAACTAATGAAAAACTGTTTTTT. Its protein product is CASSLADRGATNEKLFF.

This clonotype is termed medium-sized. The chain joins TRBV7-9 to TRBJ1-2; D is possibly TRBD1 (5 bases). V lost 5 bases and J lost 4, with 20 bases in between. Looked up from germline, CDR1 is SEHNR and CDR2 is FQNEAQ (reference sequence). This CDR3 has 16 amino acids. DNA of the CDR3: TGTGCCAGCAGCCTACCTGCCGCGACAGCGATCTATGGCTACACCTTC. This translates into CASSLPAATAIYGYTF.

Judged by abundance, this clonotype is medium-sized (0.01 to 0.1%). This chain joins TRBV5-1 and TRBJ2-3; tentative D call: TRBD2 (6 bases). Germline-derived CDR1 and CDR2 are SGHRS and YFSETQ. This CDR3 region has 15 residues. Trimming removed 2 bases at V and 1 base at J, with 11 bases between. CDR3 sequence reads: CASSFSGGGTDTQYF. CDR3 bases: TGCGCCAGCAGCTTTTCCGGCGGGGGCACAGATACGCAGTATTTT.

There are many counts of this clonotype. The CDR3 reads CASSTLAAGELFF. The CDR3 DNA reads as TGTGCCAGTAGTACTCTAGCGGCCGGGGAGCTGTTTTTT. The V and J genes are TRBV19 and TRBJ2-2; 7 bases align to TRBD2. Germline CDR1 and CDR2: LNHDA and SQIVND (reference sequence). The V and J ends lost 4 bases and 6 bases, in that order; junction bases with no gene match: 2. This CDR3 spans 13 amino acids.

This clonotype was counted at least ten times. V usage is TRBV6-2 or TRBV6-3 and J usage is TRBJ2-2; 7 bases match TRBD1. The junction had 14 bases not matched to a gene; V was cut back by 4 bases and J by 6 bases. Per the germline V gene, CDR1 is MNHEY and CDR2 is SVGEGT. The CDR3 consists of 17 residues. In DNA, the CDR3 is TGTGCCAGCAGTTCCGTCAGACAGGGTACGAGCGCCGGGGAGCTGTTTTTT. This encodes CASSSVRQGTSAGELFF.

The table lists this clonotype with many counts. The V gene is TRBV20-1, the J gene TRBJ2-1; D could derive from TRBD1 or TRBD2 (6 bases each). V lost 3 bases and J 4 bases, leaving 19 bases between the germline ends. The germline V gene has CDR1 DFQATT and CDR2 SNEGSKA (reference sequence). The CDR3 is made up of 16 amino acids. The CDR3 here is CSARPPRGGGYNEQFF. CDR3 in DNA: TGCAGTGCTAGGCCCCCTCGCGGAGGGGGGTACAATGAGCAGTTCTTC.

This clonotype showed up many times. This chain uses TRBV7-9 with TRBJ1-3, with no clear D. The V end was cut by 3 bases, the J end by 2 bases, with 5 bases between. Germline lookup yields CDR1 SEHNR and CDR2 FQNEAQ (reference sequence). The CDR3 consists of 13 residues. CDR3 amino acids: CASSFNTGNTIYF. The CDR3, as DNA: TGTGCCAGCAGCTTCAACACTGGAAACACCATATATTTT.

The table lists this clonotype with many counts. The V and J genes are TRBV20-1 and TRBJ2-7; 9 bases fit TRBD2. The J segment lost 7 bases and the V segment lost 4 bases, leaving 11 bases of the junction unmatched. Per the germline V gene, CDR1 is DFQATT and CDR2 is SNEGSKA (reference sequence). The CDR3 is 14 amino acids. DNA for the CDR3: TGCAGTGCTATCCCACTCGGGCTAGCGGGAGAGCAGTACTTC. Protein product: CSAIPLGLAGEQYF.

This clonotype was seen ten or more times. The V and J genes are TRBV7-9 and TRBJ1-5; D might be TRBD1 (6 bases). Trimming shortened V by 3 bases and J by 0 bases, and 27 bases separated the two germline ends. The germline CDR1 and CDR2 sequences are SEHNR and FQNEAQ (reference sequence). The length of the CDR3 is 21 residues. The CDR3 DNA sequence: TGTGCCAGCAGCTTTCTGTACAGGGAGGCCGACCTCCGGGATAGCAATCAGCCCCAGCATTTT. Encoded protein: CASSFLYREADLRDSNQPQHF.

Many counts were recorded for this clonotype. The rearrangement joins TRBV7-8 to TRBJ2-1, with D tentatively TRBD2 (6 bases). This CDR3 region has 16 residues. CDR1 is SGHVS and CDR2 is FQNEAQ in the germline V gene. Deletions cut 1 base from V and 5 bases from J, with 15 bases between. CDR3 nucleotide sequence: TGTGCCAGCAGCTTAGTTGCGCGGGGAACGGACAATGAGCAGTTCTTC. This encodes CASSLVARGTDNEQFF.

In this sample, this clonotype turned up many times. This chain links TRBV9 with TRBJ2-5; D is unresolved. The CDR3 is made up of 14 amino acids. Germline CDR1 is SGDLS and CDR2 is YYNGEE. The germline V and J ends were trimmed by 4 bases and 2 bases, with 12 bases remaining between them. Written as DNA, the CDR3 is TGTGCCAGCAGCTTGAGCCCAACGCAAGAGACCCAGTACTTC. Protein: CASSLSPTQETQYF.

This chain uses TRBV18 with TRBJ2-7, with 8 nucleotides matching TRBD1. J lost 3 bases, V lost 3 bases, and 7 bases had no gene match. Germline V CDR1 and CDR2: KGHSH, LQKENI. This CDR3 comprises 15 residues. The CDR3 reads CASSPMDRDSYEQYF. The CDR3 DNA is TGTGCCAGCTCACCGATGGACAGGGATAGCTACGAGCAGTACTTC.

In its sample, this clonotype was seen many times. The chain carries TRBV24-1 and TRBJ2-6, with D possibly TRBD2 on 6 matching bases. The CDR3 runs 19 residues. Trimming left V 2 bases short and J 2 bases short, with 18 bases between. Germline assignment: CDR1 KGHDR and CDR2 SFDVKD. The CDR3 DNA follows: TGTGCCACCAGTGATTCGAGAGGGACGGAGGGACCTGGGGCCAACGTCCTGACTTTC. Translated, it gives CATSDSRGTEGPGANVLTF.

This clonotype qualifies as medium-sized. The genes are TRBV25-1 and TRBJ1-5; a weak D match, TRBD1 (6 bases). The CDR3 spans 13 residues. Looked up from germline, CDR1 is MGHDK and CDR2 is SYGVNS. V lost 6 bases and J lost 7, with 13 bases in between. The CDR3 region is CASRSSGEQPQHF. The DNA for the CDR3 is TGTGCCAGCAGAAGCTCAGGGGAACAGCCCCAGCATTTT.

This clonotype rates as medium-sized. The rearrangement uses TRBV10-3 and TRBJ2-7; D unresolved. Germline V CDR1 and CDR2: ENHRY, SYGVKD. V was trimmed by 3 bases and J by 1 base, leaving 7 bases between them. The CDR3 is 13 amino acids. As DNA, the CDR3 is TGTGCCATCAGTGATCTGGAGTCCTACGAGCAGTACTTC. The encoded protein is CAISDLESYEQYF.